This is a list of T cell receptor beta chains from one sample in a study of Ad26.COV2.S vaccination and SARS-CoV-2 variants. Using immunoSEQ multiplex PCR, the repertoire was profiled, and TCRdb retains in-frame clones only, with some absent. Of about 680,000 clones in the sample, around 89% were seen once. The sequences come from peripheral blood, collected in a trial of Ad26.COV2.S vaccine versus placebo. These receptors all come from a person aged 18-65 years who received the Ad26.COV2.S COVID-19 vaccine or a placebo. Both conserved end residues are trimmed from each CDR3. D genes are given only for firm matches. Some rows have no size entry. The others give once, few or many, or a class for an expanded clone.

V gene,J gene,D gene,clone size,CDR3 protein
TRBV5-1,TRBJ2-2,-,-,ASSPGFTGELF
TRBV6-1,TRBJ1-2,TRBD1,-,ASSEKGQAYGYT
TRBV25-1,TRBJ2-7,-,-,ASSRGGHKGQY
TRBV19,TRBJ2-3,-,-,ASGTSTDTQY
TRBV25-1,TRBJ2-2,-,-,ASSEAGTGELF
TRBV19,TRBJ1-2,-,-,ASTRSPNYGYT
TRBV18,TRBJ1-5,-,-,ASSPGGGGNQPQH
TRBV18,TRBJ1-1,-,-,ASSPLEGDTEAF
TRBV2,TRBJ2-1,-,-,ASSANNEQF
TRBV5-1,TRBJ2-1,-,-,ASSSDTYNEQF
TRBV18,TRBJ1-1,-,-,ASSLTGWGTEAF
TRBV6-2/TRBV6-3,TRBJ1-3,-,-,ASSFDRNSGNTIY
TRBV30,TRBJ2-2,TRBD1,-,AWKTGDSNTGELF
TRBV9,TRBJ2-7,-,-,ASSAWTVHDIYEQY
TRBV27,TRBJ2-5,TRBD1,-,ASSLSLDRLETQY
TRBV9,TRBJ2-5,TRBD2,-,ASSVGWTSEGETQY
TRBV5-1,TRBJ2-1,-,-,ASSLEGEVYNEQF
TRBV27,TRBJ2-7,-,-,ASSWAGGSYEQY
TRBV4-3,TRBJ1-1,-,-,ASSHFRQGTEAF
TRBV6-5,TRBJ2-1,-,-,ASSPPVGSYNEQF
TRBV18,TRBJ2-1,TRBD2,-,ASSPPLAGDGNEQF
TRBV18,TRBJ2-7,-,-,ASSTGRGGGSSQEQY
TRBV7-2,TRBJ1-5,-,once,ASSLGQGRNQPQH
TRBV7-9,TRBJ2-3,-,-,ASSLGVETSTDTQY
TRBV6-5,TRBJ2-7,-,-,ASRAVGYEQY
TRBV9,TRBJ2-1,TRBD2,-,ASSPGLGRDNEQF
TRBV6-5,TRBJ1-1,-,-,ASSFRTEAF
TRBV7-8,TRBJ2-7,-,-,ASSPRGGPSYEQY
TRBV7-9,TRBJ1-6,-,-,ASSWTVNSPLH
TRBV2,TRBJ1-5,-,-,ASKSGSSNQPQH
TRBV5-5,TRBJ1-2,TRBD1,once,ASSFGTGRGGYGYT
TRBV3-1/TRBV3-2,TRBJ2-7,-,-,ASRRGPVYEQY
TRBV5-6,TRBJ2-3,-,-,ASSLGSGQY
TRBV7-2,TRBJ1-1,-,-,ASTLGSVNTEAF
TRBV5-6,TRBJ1-1,-,-,ASSLGWAANTEAF
TRBV18,TRBJ1-1,-,-,ASSSRGANTEAF
TRBV11-3,TRBJ2-2,TRBD1,-,ASSLDLPGQGSSTGELF
TRBV24-1,TRBJ2-5,-,-,ATSDFSRGPETQY
TRBV15,TRBJ1-4,-,-,ATSRDSTGGAEKLF
TRBV5-1,TRBJ2-7,-,-,ASSPGEDYEQY
TRBV3-1/TRBV3-2,TRBJ1-5,-,-,ASSQADSNQPQH
TRBV12-3/TRBV12-4,TRBJ2-3,-,-,ASSGHYVDTQY
TRBV5-1,TRBJ2-2,-,-,ASRAGTENTGELF
TRBV5-4,TRBJ1-4,-,-,ASSSRDAPFRELF
TRBV18,TRBJ1-2,-,-,ASSPPWGDPYGYT
TRBV6-2/TRBV6-3,TRBJ2-7,-,-,ASSYAQPGGLDEQY
TRBV7-2,TRBJ1-1,-,-,ASSPHGVNTEAF
TRBV5-4,TRBJ2-1,TRBD2,-,ASSPPGELGGEQF
TRBV11-3,TRBJ2-1,TRBD2,-,ASSFSGGAANEQF
TRBV4-2,TRBJ2-1,-,-,ASSQDVGTTLYNEQF
TRBV7-8,TRBJ2-7,TRBD2,-,ASSFQGGFSYEQY
TRBV4-3,TRBJ2-3,TRBD2,-,ASSQDRLAGSGDTQY
TRBV6-4,TRBJ1-1,TRBD1,-,AGNRGQGEAF